This entry is about one TCR beta chain. Its antigen is unidentified. The germline V gene has CDR1 SGHAT and CDR2 FQNNGV. The CDR3 runs to 15 residues. V was clipped by 4 bases and J by 0 bases; unmatched bases: 3. The sample originates from a study of OX40 agonist ivuxolimab in advanced cancers. Study overall: It was ivuxolimab, an agonistic anti-OX40 (CD134) antibody, that patients were treated with. General study results and limits: CD8+ T cells were the subset that, on average, had more expanded clones than CD4+. Normalized T-cell clonal expansion was also low in a subset of nonresponders.

TCRdb's copy holds only in-frame clones and misses some; the assay was immunoSEQ multiplex PCR. The sample has 70,000 to 80,000 clones, under 95% seen once. Patients were ineligible given autoimmune disease history or systemic immunosuppression. Specimen: CD4+ or CD8+ T cells sorted from blood, collected in a trial of the OX40 agonist ivuxolimab. This TCR derives from an adult with an advanced solid tumor such as melanoma, head and neck, liver or kidney cancer. V and J are TRBV11-2 and TRBJ1-3; 7 bases are a match to TRBD1. The CDR3 DNA reads TGTGCCAGCAGCTGGGCAGGGGGCTCTGGAAACACCATATATTTT. This sequence encodes CASSWAGGSGNTIYF.